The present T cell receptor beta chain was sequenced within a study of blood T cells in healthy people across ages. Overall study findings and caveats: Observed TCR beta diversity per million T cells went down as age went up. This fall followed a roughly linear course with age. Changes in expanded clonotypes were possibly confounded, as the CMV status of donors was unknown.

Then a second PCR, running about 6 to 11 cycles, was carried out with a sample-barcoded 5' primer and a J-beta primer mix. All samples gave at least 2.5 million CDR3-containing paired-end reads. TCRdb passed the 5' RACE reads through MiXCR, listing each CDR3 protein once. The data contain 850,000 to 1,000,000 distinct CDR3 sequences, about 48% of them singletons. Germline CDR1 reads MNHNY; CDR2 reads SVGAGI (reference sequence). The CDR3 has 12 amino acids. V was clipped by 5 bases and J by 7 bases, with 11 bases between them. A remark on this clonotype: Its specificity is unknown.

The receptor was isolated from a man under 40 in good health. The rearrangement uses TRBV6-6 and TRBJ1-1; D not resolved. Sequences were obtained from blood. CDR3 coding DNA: TGTGCCAGCAGTCGCCCCCGGAATGAAGCTTTCTTT. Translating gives CASSRPRNEAFF.